The present T cell receptor (beta chain) was sequenced within a study of tumor and adjacent non-tumor tissue in lung cancer. Study background: Samples averaged roughly 4.2 million productive TCRbeta reads each. Whole-study results and caveats: Tumor TCR diversity, when higher, was linked to shorter survival.

Turning to this clonotype: Its specificity is not known. The junction and the germline gene differ at one end; a read error may be behind it.

The CDR3 spans 17 residues. Germline CDR1 is SGHAT and CDR2 is FQNNGV. A modified ARM-PCR protocol with three rounds of nested PCR amplified TCRbeta. TCRdb reprocessed the multiplex PCR reads with MiXCR, giving one entry per CDR3 protein. This sample has about 79,000 distinct CDR3 sequences, with approximately 77% found just once. No cell sorting was done before RNA was extracted from the tissue. The receptor was isolated from a woman aged 40 to 50 with non-small cell lung cancer. Sequenced material: lung tumor tissue. This chain connects TRBV11-2 to TRBJ2-7, with 8 bases lining up with TRBD1. The CDR3 DNA follows: TGTACCAGCAACCTTAGGGGGTTAACAGGGGGATCCTACGAGCAGTACTTC. Amino acid sequence: CTSNLRGLTGGSYEQYF. Full variable domain (outside the CDR3, taken from reference TRBV11-2 and TRBJ2-7): EAGVAQSPRYKIIEKRQSVAFWCNPISGHATLYWYQQILGQGPKLLIQFQNNGVVDDSQLPKDRFSAERLKGVDSTLKIQPAKLEDSAVYLCTSNLRGLTGGSYEQYFGPGTRLTVT.